This passage covers 26 T cell receptor beta chains from one sample sequenced in a study of blood T cells in healthy people across ages. Combining a sample-barcoded 5' primer with a J-beta primer mix, a second PCR ran for 7 to 11 cycles. MiXCR, run by TCRdb on the 5' RACE reads, gives a single entry per CDR3 protein. Among 850,000 to 1,000,000 distinct CDR3 sequences, just over 50% were seen once, and the ten largest hold about 20%. The sample taken for sequencing was blood. The receptors here all came from a woman aged 55-70 years in good health.

This clonotype has more than one count but fewer than ten. The V gene is TRBV30, the J gene TRBJ2-3; D ambiguous. The CDR3 sequence is 13 residues long. Per the germline V gene, CDR1 is GTSNPN and CDR2 is SVGIG (reference sequence). Trimming stripped 0 bases from V and 4 bases from J, with 8 bases between. The CDR3 DNA is TGTGCCTGGAGTGTAGAGCTTGCAGATACGCAGTATTTT. As protein: CAWSVELADTQYF. The complete variable domain, with remaining parts taken from reference TRBV30 and TRBJ2-3, reads SQTIHQWPATLVQPVGSPLSLECTVEGTSNPNLYWYRQAAGRGLQLLFYSVGIGQISSEVPQNLSASRPQDRQFILSSKKLLLSDSGFYLCAWSVELADTQYFGPGTRLTVL.

Of note for this clonotype: At one of its ends the junction is not consistent with the germline gene, which may arise from a read error. The chain uses TRBV6-1 and TRBJ2-3, with D perhaps TRBD2 (6 bases). The V gene's germline CDR1 is MNHNS and CDR2 SASEGT. The CDR3 extends over 16 amino acids. CDR3 sequence reads: CASSEFVRDSTDTRYF. The CDR3 region has the DNA TGTGCCAGCAGTGAATTCGTGCGGGACTCCACAGATACGCGGTATTTT.

The V gene is TRBV14, the J gene TRBJ2-7; no clear D. The CDR3 has 11 residues. Trimming took off 4 bases at V and 7 bases at J, with 8 bases between the two ends. The germline gives CDR1 SGHDN, CDR2 FVKESK. The CDR3 DNA follows: TGTGCCAGCAGCCTGGGGATTGAGCAGTACTTC. Amino acids: CASSLGIEQYF.

The J gene is TRBJ2-1, the V gene TRBV15; 9 nucleotides align to TRBD2. Judging by the DNA end, TRBJ2-7 fits better; the J call may be wrong. Per the germline V gene, CDR1 is LNHNV and CDR2 is YYDKDF (reference sequence). This CDR3 has 17 amino acids. In DNA, the CDR3 is TGTGCCACCAGCAGGGTCGACCCTAGCGGGACCTACAATGAGCAGTACTTC. Translation: CATSRVDPSGTYNEQYF.

This clonotype was counted between two and nine times. The CDR3, as DNA: TGCGCCAGCAGCCAAGATCCGCAGGGGCGGTACGAGCAGTACTTC. Translated: CASSQDPQGRYEQYF. The rearrangement joins TRBV4-3 to TRBJ2-7; maybe TRBD1 (6 bases). The CDR3 runs to 15 residues. Trimming left V 0 bases short and J 4 bases short, with 13 bases between. Per the germline V gene, CDR1 is LGHNA and CDR2 is YSLEER.

The gene calls are TRBV21-1 and TRBJ1-4; the table's D call, TRBD1, has no DNA check behind it. TRBV21-1 corresponds to a pseudogene. The CDR3 covers 14 residues. CDR3 in DNA: TGTGCCAGCAGCGCGGACAGCCTTAATGAAAAACTGTTTTTT. Its translation is CASSADSLNEKLFF.

This clonotype occurred many times. The CDR3 region has the DNA TGCAGCGGGGAAACAGGGGGAGAGACCCAGTACTTC. Translating it yields CSGETGGETQYF. The chain links TRBV29-1 to TRBJ2-5, with 8 bases lining up with TRBD1. CDR1 is SQVTM and CDR2 is ANQGSEA in the germline V gene. The CDR3 covers 12 residues. V trimming: 7 bases; J trimming: 4 bases; junction bases outside the gene matches: 5.

Turning to this clonotype: A read error may produce the germline difference seen at one junction end. J is TRBJ2-7 and V is TRBV20-1, with D possibly TRBD2 on 5 matching bases. The CDR3 loop spans 15 amino acids. Germline-derived CDR1 and CDR2 are DFQATT and SNEGSKA (reference sequence). CDR3 in amino acids: CSARDNSVSYYGQYF. The CDR3, as DNA: TGCAGTGCTAGAGATAATAGCGTGAGTTACTACGGGCAGTACTTC.

This clonotype was counted only a few times. The J gene is TRBJ2-4, the V gene TRBV27; the D is unclear. This CDR3 comprises 15 residues. Germline values: CDR1 MNHEY, CDR2 SMNVEV (reference sequence). V was pared by 9 bases and J by 3 bases, with 18 bases between. The CDR3 DNA sequence: TGTGCCAGTAGTGTGAGCGACGGGTTCAAAAACATTCAGTACTTC. Translated, it gives CASSVSDGFKNIQYF.

The chain combines TRBV20-1 with TRBJ1-1, with D possibly TRBD1 on 5 matching bases. The germline V gene has CDR1 DFQATT and CDR2 SNEGSKA (reference sequence). The CDR3 is 14 amino acids. V lost 4 bases and J lost 0, with 12 bases in between. CDR3 in DNA: TGCAGTGCTATTCGGGGCAGCATGAACACTGAAGCTTTCTTT. This encodes CSAIRGSMNTEAFF.

This chain joins TRBV10-3 and TRBJ2-5, with D possibly being TRBD1 or TRBD2 (5 bases each). Germline CDR1 is ENHRY and CDR2 is SYGVKD. This CDR3 spans 16 amino acids. V dropped 0 bases and J dropped 5 bases, with 16 bases sitting between them. The CDR3 DNA sequence: TGTGCCATCAGTGAGTCTGGAAGGGGAGCTGGGGAGACCCAGTACTTC. It codes for CAISESGRGAGETQYF.

This chain uses TRBV28 with TRBJ1-6; maybe TRBD1 (6 bases). CDR1 is MDHEN, CDR2 SYDVKM, per germline. The germline V and J ends were trimmed by 7 bases and 7 bases, with 14 bases remaining between them. CDR3 length: 14 residues. CDR3 coding DNA: TGTGCCAGCACCGGGCAGGGGAAGAATTCACCCCTCCACTTT. Its protein product is CASTGQGKNSPLHF.

V is TRBV6-2 or TRBV6-3 and J is TRBJ2-7, with a tentative D call TRBD2 (6 bases). Per germline, CDR1 MNHEY and CDR2 SVGEGT. This CDR3 is 14 amino acids long. With 4 bases removed from V and 0 bases from J, the gap between germline ends came to 10 bases. The CDR3 coding sequence is TGTGCCAGCAGTTTCTGGCGGGGCTCCTACGAGCAGTACTTC. It yields the protein CASSFWRGSYEQYF.

This clonotype was found a few times. The chain is built from TRBV20-1 and TRBJ2-7, with 8 positions matching TRBD1. This CDR3 has 14 residues. V shed 5 bases and J 3 bases; nucleotides not matched to a gene: 9. Per the germline V gene, CDR1 is DFQATT and CDR2 is SNEGSKA (reference sequence). The CDR3 reads CSAFGRDRYYEQYF. CDR3 coding DNA: TGCAGTGCTTTCGGGCGGGACAGGTACTACGAGCAGTACTTC.

This clonotype turned up a few times. This chain connects TRBV28 to TRBJ2-3; D is undetermined. The CDR3 has 18 residues. Trimming stripped 7 bases from V and 2 bases from J, with 25 bases between. Germline CDR1 reads MDHEN; CDR2 reads SYDVKM. Written as DNA, the CDR3 is TGTGCCAGCACTCCTACCTTTGAACCTGGACGATTCACAGATACGCAGTATTTT. Protein product: CASTPTFEPGRFTDTQYF. The full variable domain, completed using reference TRBV28 and TRBJ2-3, is DVKVTQSSRYLVKRTGEKVFLECVQDMDHENMFWYRQDPGLGLRLIYFSYDVKMKEKGDIPEGYSVSREKKERFSLILESASTNQTSMYLCASTPTFEPGRFTDTQYFGPGTRLTVL.

This chain links TRBV7-3 with TRBJ2-7; D unresolved. Germline V gives CDR1 SGHTA, CDR2 FQGTGA. Trimming took off 5 bases at V and 1 base at J, with 9 bases between the two ends. This CDR3 is 13 amino acids long. The CDR3 spells CASSLNQSYEQYF. The CDR3 region has the DNA TGTGCCAGCAGCCTGAACCAGTCCTACGAGCAGTACTTC.

This clonotype was detected a few times. The gene calls are TRBV7-2 and TRBJ1-2; D is undetermined. This CDR3 has 14 amino acids. The ends were cut back, 3 bases at V and 0 bases at J, with 8 bases in the middle. From germline, CDR1 is SGHTA and CDR2 FQGNSA. CDR3 amino acids: CASSLGKANYGYTF. The CDR3 DNA reads TGTGCCAGCAGCTTGGGAAAAGCTAACTATGGCTACACCTTC.

The chain carries TRBV5-1 and TRBJ1-1, with D unresolved. CDR3 length: 15 amino acids. Germline V gene data show CDR1 as SGHRS and CDR2 as YFSETQ. V lost 5 bases and J lost 1, with 15 bases in between. CDR3 loop: CASRPGPRENTEAFF. The CDR3 bases are TGCGCCAGCAGACCTGGACCCCGAGAGAACACTGAAGCTTTCTTT.

This chain connects TRBV4-1 to TRBJ2-1; D ambiguous. Germline CDR1 MGHRA, CDR2 YSYEKL. The CDR3 length is 14 residues. V shed 2 bases and J shed 4 bases, with 9 bases lying between them. The CDR3 bases are TGCGCCAGCAGCCAACCTCTGAGGTACAATGAGCAGTTCTTC. This encodes CASSQPLRYNEQFF.

This clonotype turned up a few times. V is TRBV5-1 and J is TRBJ2-7, with D possibly TRBD2 on 6 matching bases. With 5 bases removed from V and 6 bases from J, the gap between germline ends came to 18 bases. Germline V gene data show CDR1 as SGHRS and CDR2 as YFSETQ. The CDR3 is 14 amino acids. This chain's CDR3 is CASSSGGGAGEQYF. CDR3 sequence (DNA): TGCGCCAGCAGTAGCGGTGGAGGTGCGGGCGAGCAGTACTTC.

The chain couples TRBV9 to TRBJ2-7; tentative D call: TRBD2 (5 bases). The CDR3 is made up of 13 amino acids. V was cut by 2 bases and J by 3 bases, with 9 bases left in between. Germline V gene data show CDR1 as SGDLS and CDR2 as YYNGEE. The CDR3 here is CASSVRTDYEQYF. CDR3 nucleotide sequence: TGTGCCAGCAGCGTCCGGACTGACTACGAGCAGTACTTC. The entire variable domain, with the rest obtained from reference TRBV9 and TRBJ2-7, is as follows: DSGVTQTPKHLITATGQRVTLRCSPRSGDLSVYWYQQSLDQGLQFLIQYYNGEERAKGNILERFSAQQFPDLHSELNLSSLELGDSALYFCASSVRTDYEQYFGPGTRLTVT.

The J gene is TRBJ2-7, the V gene TRBV20-1; no reliable D call. The better agreement between TRBJ2-5 and the DNA end casts doubt on the J call. The CDR3 loop spans 15 amino acids. Germline V lookup: CDR1 DFQATT, CDR2 SNEGSKA (reference sequence). DNA for the CDR3: TGCAGTGCTAGGTCGCCAAAGCGTATCGAAGAGACCCAGTACTTC. Translated: CSARSPKRIEETQYF.

The rearrangement joins TRBV2 to TRBJ2-7, with D unresolved. Germline values: CDR1 SNHLY, CDR2 FYNNEI. This CDR3 has 13 amino acids. V dropped 4 bases and J dropped 10 bases, with 17 bases sitting between them. CDR3 loop: CASSGDSTRSQYF. CDR3 bases: TGTGCCAGCAGTGGTGATAGCACGCGGTCCCAGTACTTC.

CDR3 bases: TGTGCCAGCAGTGTAGAGGTTAACCCCGGGGAGCTGTTTTTT. Amino acids: CASSVEVNPGELFF. This rearrangement joins TRBV27 to TRBJ2-2, with no clear D. Trimming cost V 5 bases and J 6 bases, with 13 bases left between them. Germline CDR1 reads MNHEY; CDR2 reads SMNVEV (reference sequence). There are 14 residues in the CDR3.

J is TRBJ1-2 and V is TRBV3-1; 7 bases line up with TRBD1. After removal of 7 bases from V and 6 bases from J, the junction contained 8 bases not matched to a gene. CDR1 is LGHDT, CDR2 YNNKEL, per germline (reference sequence). The CDR3 length is 13 residues. The CDR3 reads CASNLRGGNGYTF. The CDR3 DNA reads TGTGCCAGCAACCTCCGAGGGGGCAATGGCTACACCTTC. The full variable domain, its missing parts supplied by reference TRBV3-1 and TRBJ1-2, is DTAVSQTPKYLVTQMGNDKSIKCEQNLGHDTMYWYKQDSKKFLKIMFSYNNKELIINETVPNRFSPKSPDKAHLNLHINSLELGDSAVYFCASNLRGGNGYTFGSGTRLTVV.

This clonotype was observed a few times. The chain couples TRBV6-2 or TRBV6-3 to TRBJ2-3; D gene ambiguous. The germline V and J ends were trimmed by 2 bases and 6 bases, with 15 bases remaining between them. Germline V gene sequence: CDR1 MNHEY, CDR2 SVGEGT. CDR3 length equals 15 residues. Here the CDR3 reads CASSYPFVEWDTQYF. The CDR3 DNA sequence: TGTGCCAGCAGTTACCCGTTTGTTGAGTGGGATACGCAGTATTTT.